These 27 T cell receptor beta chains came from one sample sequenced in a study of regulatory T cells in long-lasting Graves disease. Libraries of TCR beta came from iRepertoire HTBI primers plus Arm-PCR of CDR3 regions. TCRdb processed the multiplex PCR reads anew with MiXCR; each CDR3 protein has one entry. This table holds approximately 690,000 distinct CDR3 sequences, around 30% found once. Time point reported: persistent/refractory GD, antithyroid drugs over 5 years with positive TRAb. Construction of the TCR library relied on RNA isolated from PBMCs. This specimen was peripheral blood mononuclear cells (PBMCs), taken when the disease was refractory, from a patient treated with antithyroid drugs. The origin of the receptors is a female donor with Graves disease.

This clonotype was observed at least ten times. Here the CDR3 DNA reads TGTGCCAGCAGCCAAACAGCGAGCAATCAGCCCCAGCATTTT. This translates into CASSQTASNQPQHF. The chain uses TRBV28 and TRBJ1-5; D is uncertain. This CDR3 is built from 14 residues. The germline V gene has CDR1 MDHEN and CDR2 SYDVKM. The ends were cut back, 6 bases at V and 1 base at J, with 10 bases in the middle.

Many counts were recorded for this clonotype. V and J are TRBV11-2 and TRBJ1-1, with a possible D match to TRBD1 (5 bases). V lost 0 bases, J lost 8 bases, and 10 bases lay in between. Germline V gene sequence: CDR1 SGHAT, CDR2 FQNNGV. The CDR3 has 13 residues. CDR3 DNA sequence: TGTGCCAGCAGCTTAGATCGAGGGGCAGAAGCTTTCTTT. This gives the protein CASSLDRGAEAFF.

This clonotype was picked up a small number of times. In DNA form, the CDR3 reads TGTGCCAGCAGACAGGGTTTTGAAAAACTGTTTTTT. It specifies CASRQGFEKLFF. J is TRBJ1-4 and V is TRBV2; TRBD1 is a possible D gene (6 bases). The CDR3 consists of 12 residues. Per the germline V gene, CDR1 is SNHLY and CDR2 is FYNNEI. Trimming removed 6 bases from V and 7 bases from J, with 9 bases in between.

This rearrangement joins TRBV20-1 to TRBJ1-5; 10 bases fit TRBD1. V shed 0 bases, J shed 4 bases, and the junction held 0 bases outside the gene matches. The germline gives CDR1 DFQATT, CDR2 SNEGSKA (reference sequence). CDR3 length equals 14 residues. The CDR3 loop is CSAREDRGNQPQHF. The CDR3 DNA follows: TGCAGTGCTAGAGAGGACAGGGGGAATCAGCCCCAGCATTTT.

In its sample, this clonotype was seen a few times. The CDR3 loop reads CASSLSPGREAFF. The CDR3 DNA is TGTGCCAGCAGCTTATCTCCGGGTCGCGAAGCTTTCTTT. V and J are TRBV7-3 and TRBJ1-1; no clear D gene. Trimming took off 2 bases at V and 8 bases at J, with 12 bases between the two ends. Germline CDR1 reads SGHTA; CDR2 reads FQGTGA. The CDR3 consists of 13 residues. Looking up the rest from reference TRBV7-3 and TRBJ1-1 gives the full variable domain: GAGVSQTPSNKVTEKGKYVELRCDPISGHTALYWYRQSLGQGPEFLIYFQGTGAADDSGLPNDRFFAVRPEGSVSTLKIQRTERGDSAVYLCASSLSPGREAFFGQGTRLTVV.

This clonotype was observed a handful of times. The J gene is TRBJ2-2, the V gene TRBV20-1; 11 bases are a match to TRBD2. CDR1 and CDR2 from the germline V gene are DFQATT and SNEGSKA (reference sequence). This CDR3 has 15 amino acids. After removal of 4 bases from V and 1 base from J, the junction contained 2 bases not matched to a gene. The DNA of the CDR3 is TGCAGTGCTACCGGGACTAGCGGGAACACCGGGGAGCTGTTTTTT. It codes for CSATGTSGNTGELFF.

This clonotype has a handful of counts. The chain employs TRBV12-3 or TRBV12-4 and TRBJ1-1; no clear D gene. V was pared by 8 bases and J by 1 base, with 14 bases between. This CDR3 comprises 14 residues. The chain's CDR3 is CASYPAGWNTEAFF. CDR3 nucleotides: TGTGCCAGCTATCCCGCGGGATGGAACACTGAAGCTTTCTTT.

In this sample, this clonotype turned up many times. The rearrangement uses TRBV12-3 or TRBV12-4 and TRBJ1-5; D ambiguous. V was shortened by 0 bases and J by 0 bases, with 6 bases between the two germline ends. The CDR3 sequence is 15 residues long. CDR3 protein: CASSLADGSNQPQHF. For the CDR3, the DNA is TGTGCCAGCAGTTTAGCAGACGGTAGCAATCAGCCCCAGCATTTT.

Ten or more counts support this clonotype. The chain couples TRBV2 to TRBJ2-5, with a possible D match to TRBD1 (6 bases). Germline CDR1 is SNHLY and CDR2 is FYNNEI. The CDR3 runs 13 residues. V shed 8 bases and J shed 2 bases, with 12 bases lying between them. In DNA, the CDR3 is TGTGCCAGCGATGACAGGCTTCAAGAGACCCAGTACTTC. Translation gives CASDDRLQETQYF.

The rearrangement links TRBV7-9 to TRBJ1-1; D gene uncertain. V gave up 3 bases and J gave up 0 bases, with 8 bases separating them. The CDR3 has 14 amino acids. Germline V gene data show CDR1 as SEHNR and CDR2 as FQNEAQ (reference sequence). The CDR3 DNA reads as TGTGCCAGCAGCTTGGTGGCTATGAACACTGAAGCTTTCTTT. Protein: CASSLVAMNTEAFF.

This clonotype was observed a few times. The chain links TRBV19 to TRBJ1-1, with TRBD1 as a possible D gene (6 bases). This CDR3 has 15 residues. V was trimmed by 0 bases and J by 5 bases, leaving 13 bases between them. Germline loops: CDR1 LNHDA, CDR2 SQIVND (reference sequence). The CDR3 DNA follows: TGTGCCAGTAGTATAGACAAGAACAGGGATACTGAAGCTTTCTTT. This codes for CASSIDKNRDTEAFF.

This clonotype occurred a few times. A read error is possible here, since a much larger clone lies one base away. CDR3: CASSTQWMGNTEAFF. As DNA, the CDR3 is TGTGCCAGCAGTACACAGTGGATGGGTAACACTGAAGCTTTCTTT. The V gene is TRBV28, the J gene TRBJ1-1; D is ambiguous. Germline V gene data show CDR1 as MDHEN and CDR2 as SYDVKM. The CDR3 spans 15 residues. Trimming left V 5 bases short and J 2 bases short, with 15 bases between.

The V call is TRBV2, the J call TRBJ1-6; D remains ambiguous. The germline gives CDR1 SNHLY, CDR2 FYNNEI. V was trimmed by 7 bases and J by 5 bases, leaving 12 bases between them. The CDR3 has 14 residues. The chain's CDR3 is CASKYTINNSPLHF. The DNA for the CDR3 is TGTGCCAGCAAGTACACCATCAATAATTCACCCCTCCACTTT.

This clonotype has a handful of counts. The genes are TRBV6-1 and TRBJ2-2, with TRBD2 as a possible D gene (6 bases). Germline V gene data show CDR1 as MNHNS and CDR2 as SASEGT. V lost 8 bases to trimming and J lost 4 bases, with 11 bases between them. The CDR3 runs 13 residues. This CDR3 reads CASRREGTGELFF. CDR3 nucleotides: TGTGCCAGCCGGCGGGAAGGCACCGGGGAGCTGTTTTTT.

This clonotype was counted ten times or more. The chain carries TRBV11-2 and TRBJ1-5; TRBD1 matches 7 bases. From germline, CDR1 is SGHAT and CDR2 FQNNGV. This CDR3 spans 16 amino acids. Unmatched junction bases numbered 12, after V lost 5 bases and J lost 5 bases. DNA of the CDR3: TGTGCCAGCAGCCCCGACCCCGGACAGGCGGATCAGCCCCAGCATTTT. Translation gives CASSPDPGQADQPQHF. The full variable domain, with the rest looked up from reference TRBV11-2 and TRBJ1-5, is EAGVAQSPRYKIIEKRQSVAFWCNPISGHATLYWYQQILGQGPKLLIQFQNNGVVDDSQLPKDRFSAERLKGVDSTLKIQPAKLEDSAVYLCASSPDPGQADQPQHFGDGTRLSIL.

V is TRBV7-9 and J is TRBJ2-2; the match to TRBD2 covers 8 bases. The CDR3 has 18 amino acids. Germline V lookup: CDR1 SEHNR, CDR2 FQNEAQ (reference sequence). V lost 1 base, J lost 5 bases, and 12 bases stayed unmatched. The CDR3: CASSLDGTSDFPTGELFF. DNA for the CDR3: TGTGCCAGCAGCTTAGATGGGACTAGTGACTTTCCGACCGGGGAGCTGTTTTTT.

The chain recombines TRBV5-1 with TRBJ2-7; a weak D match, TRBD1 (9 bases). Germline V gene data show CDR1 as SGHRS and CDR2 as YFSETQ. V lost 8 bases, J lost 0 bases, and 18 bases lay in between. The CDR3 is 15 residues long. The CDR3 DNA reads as TGCGCCAGTCGCGGGGGGACAGGGAGCTCCTACGAGCAGTACTTC. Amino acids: CASRGGTGSSYEQYF.

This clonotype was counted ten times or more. In DNA, the CDR3 is TGTGCTAGTGGTACAGGACGTGGCGTGGATGGCTACACCTTC. This sequence encodes CASGTGRGVDGYTF. The chain carries TRBV12-5 and TRBJ1-2; maybe TRBD1 (5 bases). V dropped 5 bases and J dropped 6 bases, with 16 bases sitting between them. Germline V CDR1 and CDR2: LGHNT, FRNRAP. The CDR3 runs to 14 residues.

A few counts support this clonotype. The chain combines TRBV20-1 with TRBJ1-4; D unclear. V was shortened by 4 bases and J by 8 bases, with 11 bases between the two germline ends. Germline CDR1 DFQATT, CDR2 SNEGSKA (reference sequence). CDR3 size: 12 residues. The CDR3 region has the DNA TGCAGTGCTATTCCCCCGGGAGAAAAACTGTTTTTT. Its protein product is CSAIPPGEKLFF.

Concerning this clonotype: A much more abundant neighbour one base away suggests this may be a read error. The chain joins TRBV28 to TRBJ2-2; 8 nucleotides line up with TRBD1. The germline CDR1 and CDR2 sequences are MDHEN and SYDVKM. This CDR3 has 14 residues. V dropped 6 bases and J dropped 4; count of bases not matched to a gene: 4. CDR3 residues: CASSWTGSTGELFF. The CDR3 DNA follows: TGTGCCAGCAGCTGGACAGGGAGCACCGGGGAGCTGTTTTTT.

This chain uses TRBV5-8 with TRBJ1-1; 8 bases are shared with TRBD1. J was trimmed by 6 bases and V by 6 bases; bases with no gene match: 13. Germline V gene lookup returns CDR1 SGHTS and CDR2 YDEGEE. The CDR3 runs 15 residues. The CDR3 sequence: CASTWTGLSRAEAFF. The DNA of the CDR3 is TGTGCCAGCACGTGGACAGGGCTCTCGCGGGCTGAAGCTTTCTTT.

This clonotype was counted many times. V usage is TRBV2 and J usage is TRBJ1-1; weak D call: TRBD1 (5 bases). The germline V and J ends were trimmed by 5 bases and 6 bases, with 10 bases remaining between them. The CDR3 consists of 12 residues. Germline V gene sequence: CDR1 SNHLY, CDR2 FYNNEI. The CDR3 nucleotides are TGTGCCAGCAGTTTAGACAGTCCTGAAGCTTTCTTT. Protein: CASSLDSPEAFF.

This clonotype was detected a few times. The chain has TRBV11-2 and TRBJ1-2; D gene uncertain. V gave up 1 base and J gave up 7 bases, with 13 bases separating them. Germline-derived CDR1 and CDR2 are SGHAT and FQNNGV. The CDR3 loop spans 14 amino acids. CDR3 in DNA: TGTGCCAGCAGCTTAGGAACAGCCTTCGTTGGCTACACCTTC. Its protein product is CASSLGTAFVGYTF.

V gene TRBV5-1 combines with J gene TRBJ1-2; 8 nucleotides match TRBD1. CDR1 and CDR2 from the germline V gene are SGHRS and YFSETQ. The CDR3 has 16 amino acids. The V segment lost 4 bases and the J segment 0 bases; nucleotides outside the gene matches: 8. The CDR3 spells CASSTRQGPTNYGYTF. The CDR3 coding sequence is TGCGCCAGCAGCACGAGACAGGGGCCCACTAACTATGGCTACACCTTC.

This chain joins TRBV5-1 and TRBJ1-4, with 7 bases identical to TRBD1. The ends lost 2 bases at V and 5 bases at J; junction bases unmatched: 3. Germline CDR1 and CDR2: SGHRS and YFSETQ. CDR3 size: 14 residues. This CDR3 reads CASSFGTVNEKLFF. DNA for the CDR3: TGCGCCAGCAGCTTCGGGACAGTGAATGAAAAACTGTTTTTT.

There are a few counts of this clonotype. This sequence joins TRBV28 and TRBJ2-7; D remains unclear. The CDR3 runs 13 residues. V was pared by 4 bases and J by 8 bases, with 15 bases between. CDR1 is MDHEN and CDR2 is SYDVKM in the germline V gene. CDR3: CASSYGRNYKQYF. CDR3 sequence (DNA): TGTGCCAGCAGTTACGGCAGGAATTACAAGCAGTACTTC.

The DNA of the CDR3 is TGTGCCAGCACTCCACCGACAGGGAGGAACACTGAAGCTTTCTTT. This sequence encodes CASTPPTGRNTEAFF. The V and J genes are TRBV28 and TRBJ1-1, with 7 bases matching TRBD1. V was clipped by 7 bases and J by 1 base; unmatched bases: 9. Germline assignment: CDR1 MDHEN and CDR2 SYDVKM. The CDR3 has 15 amino acids.